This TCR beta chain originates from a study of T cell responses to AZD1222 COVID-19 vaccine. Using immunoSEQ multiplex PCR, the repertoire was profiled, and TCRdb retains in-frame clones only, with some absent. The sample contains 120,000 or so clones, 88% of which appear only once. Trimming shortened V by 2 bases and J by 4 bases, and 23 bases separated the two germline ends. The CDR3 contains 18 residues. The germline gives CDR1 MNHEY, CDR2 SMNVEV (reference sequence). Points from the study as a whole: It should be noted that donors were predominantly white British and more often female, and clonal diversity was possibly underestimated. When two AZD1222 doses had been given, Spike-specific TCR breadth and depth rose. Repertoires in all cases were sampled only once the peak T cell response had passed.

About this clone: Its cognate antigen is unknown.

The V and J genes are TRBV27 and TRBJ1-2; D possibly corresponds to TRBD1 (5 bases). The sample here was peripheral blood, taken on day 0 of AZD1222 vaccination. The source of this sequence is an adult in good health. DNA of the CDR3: TGTGCCAGCAGTTTAATTGGGACTTTGGGGTACCGACTCTATGGCTACACCTTC. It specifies CASSLIGTLGYRLYGYTF.